This T cell receptor (beta chain) appears in the sequencing data of a study of OX40 agonist ivuxolimab in advanced cancers. The overall study: 30% to 40% of patients had received prior checkpoint inhibitor therapy. Two cutaneous melanoma patients and one hepatocellular carcinoma patient, three in all, had partial responses. Study outcomes and limitations: Certain nonresponding patients likewise had low normalized T-cell clonal expansion. Clonal expansion by week 6 occurred in CD4+ and CD8+ blood T cells (at 0.1 to 3.0 mg/kg).

This clone was picked up one time. Its antigen is as yet unknown. The same CDR3 also results from other DNA sequences found in this sample. Some clones are missing from TCRdb's copy, which holds only in-frame ones; the method was immunoSEQ multiplex PCR. The sample shows about 95,000 clones, about 85% of them seen only once. The specimen comprised CD4+ or CD8+ T cells sorted from blood, sampled in a trial of the OX40 agonist ivuxolimab. This TCR was sampled from an adult with an advanced solid tumor such as melanoma, head and neck, liver or kidney cancer.

The CDR3 region has the DNA TGTGCCAGCAGCGTAGTCGGTGGCACAGATACGCAGTATTTT. Protein: CASSVVGGTDTQYF. This chain connects TRBV9 to TRBJ2-3, with unresolved D. Trimming shortened V by 0 bases and J by 1 base, and 6 bases separated the two germline ends. Germline CDR1 SGDLS, CDR2 YYNGEE. The CDR3 extends over 14 amino acids.